This T cell receptor beta chain was recorded in a study of shared clonotypes between healthy human individuals. This CDR3 region has 18 residues. J lost 0 bases, V lost 8 bases, and 11 bases had no gene match. In germline, CDR1 is MDHEN, CDR2 SYDVKM. This clone was recorded only once. Some clones are missing from TCRdb's copy, which holds only in-frame ones; the method was immunoSEQ multiplex PCR. The repertoire holds about 600,000 clones, with 97% as singletons. The source of this sequence is a young woman in good health. The rearrangement joins TRBV28 to TRBJ2-4; TRBD2 matches at 12 bases. The sequencing input was naive CD4+ T cells sorted from blood. Subset described: CD45RA+ positively selected. This CDR3 is CASRTSGTWGIAKNIQYF. The CDR3, as DNA: TGTGCCAGCCGGACTAGCGGGACCTGGGGTATAGCCAAAAACATTCAGTACTTC.